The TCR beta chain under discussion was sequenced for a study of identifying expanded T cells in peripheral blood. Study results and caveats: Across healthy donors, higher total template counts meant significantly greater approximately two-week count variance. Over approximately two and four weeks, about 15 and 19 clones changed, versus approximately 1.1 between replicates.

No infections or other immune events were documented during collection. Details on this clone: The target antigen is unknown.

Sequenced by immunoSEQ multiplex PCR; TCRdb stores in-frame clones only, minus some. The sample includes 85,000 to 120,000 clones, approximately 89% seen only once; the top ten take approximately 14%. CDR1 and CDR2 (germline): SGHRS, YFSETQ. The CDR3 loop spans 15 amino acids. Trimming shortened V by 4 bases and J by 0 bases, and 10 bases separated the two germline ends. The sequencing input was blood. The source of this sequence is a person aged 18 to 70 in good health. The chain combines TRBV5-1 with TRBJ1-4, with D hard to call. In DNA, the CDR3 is TGCGCCAGCAGCCCAGCGGTCACAACTAATGAAAAACTGTTTTTT. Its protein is CASSPAVTTNEKLFF. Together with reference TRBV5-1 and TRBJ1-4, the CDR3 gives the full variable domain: KAGVTQTPRYLIKTRGQQVTLSCSPISGHRSVSWYQQTPGQGLQFLFEYFSETQRNKGNFPGRFSGRQFSNSRSEMNVSTLELGDSALYLCASSPAVTTNEKLFFGSGTQLSVL.